Listed here are 22 T cell receptor beta chains from one sample, sequenced in a study of shared clonotypes between healthy human individuals. The method was immunoSEQ multiplex PCR; TCRdb's version includes in-frame clones alone and lacks a portion of them. The data hold around 1,100,000 clones, with around three quarters observed a single time. Sequences were obtained from memory CD4+ T cells from PBMCs. The subset here: CD45RA-negative fraction. The receptors derive from a man aged 18 to 30 in good health. Some clones in this sample may be carry-over from other donors' samples.

The V gene is TRBV7-2, the J gene TRBJ2-3; TRBD2 agrees at 9 bases. V was pared by 1 base and J by 3 bases, with 14 bases of the junction left unmatched. The V gene's germline CDR1 is SGHTA and CDR2 FQGNSA. The CDR3 totals 19 residues. CDR3 region: CASSLGRRGGRAMTDTQYF. As DNA, the CDR3 is TGTGCCAGCAGCTTAGGACGGCGTGGCGGGAGGGCCATGACAGATACGCAGTATTTT.

The DNA for the CDR3 is TGTGCCAGCAGTATAAATTCACACTCCTCCTACAATGAGCAGTTCTTC. Its translation: CASSINSHSSYNEQFF. The chain has TRBV27 and TRBJ2-1; D ambiguous. V lost 5 bases, J lost 0 bases, and 14 bases lay in between. Germline CDR1 and CDR2: MNHEY and SMNVEV (reference sequence). The CDR3 covers 16 residues.

In this sample, this clone turned up a few times. The rearrangement uses TRBV2 and TRBJ2-2; 9 bases map to TRBD2. The CDR3 has 15 residues. J gave up 5 bases and V 2 bases, and 3 bases lay outside the gene matches. Germline V gives CDR1 SNHLY, CDR2 FYNNEI. The CDR3 loop is CASSELAGNTGELFF. DNA for the CDR3: TGTGCCAGCAGTGAACTAGCGGGAAATACCGGGGAGCTGTTTTTT. Full variable domain (missing parts from reference TRBV2 and TRBJ2-2): EPEVTQTPSHQVTQMGQEVILRCVPISNHLYFYWYRQILGQKVEFLVSFYNNEISEKSEIFDDQFSVERPDGSNFTLKIRSTKLEDSAMYFCASSELAGNTGELFFGEGSRLTVL.

This rearrangement joins TRBV15 to TRBJ1-2; TRBD1 is a possible D gene (6 bases). This CDR3 contains 15 residues. The V gene lost 0 bases and the J gene lost 8 bases, with 16 bases spanning the gap. Germline CDR1 reads LNHNV; CDR2 reads YYDKDF (reference sequence). In DNA form, the CDR3 reads TGTGCCACCAGCAGAGATCGGGGCAGGGGCGAGGGCTACACCTTC. This codes for CATSRDRGRGEGYTF.

The V call is TRBV5-6, the J call TRBJ1-1; 12 positions match TRBD1. Trimming cost V 0 bases and J 5 bases; bases outside gene matches: 14. The CDR3 length is 19 residues. Per germline, CDR1 SGHDT and CDR2 YYEEEE. CDR3 protein: CASSLEPHGTGGAGTEAFF. CDR3 nucleotides: TGTGCCAGCAGCTTGGAACCTCACGGGACAGGGGGCGCGGGGACTGAAGCTTTCTTT.

The rearrangement links TRBV18 to TRBJ2-2; no reliable D call. The germline V and J ends were trimmed by 3 bases and 2 bases, with 10 bases remaining between them. This CDR3 region has 15 residues. Per germline, CDR1 KGHSH and CDR2 LQKENI. CDR3 sequence (DNA): TGTGCCAGCTCACCTCCCCCGGGTAACACCGGGGAGCTGTTTTTT. Amino acid sequence: CASSPPPGNTGELFF.

The chain employs TRBV7-3 and TRBJ2-1; D unresolved. Per the germline V gene, CDR1 is SGHTA and CDR2 is FQGTGA. Trimming removed 6 bases from V and 3 bases from J, with 9 bases in between. The CDR3 consists of 13 residues. CDR3 in amino acids: CASRPTDYNEQFF. The CDR3 coding sequence is TGTGCCAGCAGACCCACGGACTACAATGAGCAGTTCTTC.

The chain is built from TRBV7-8 and TRBJ1-2; maybe TRBD1 (5 bases). The CDR3 is 15 amino acids. Germline V gene data show CDR1 as SGHVS and CDR2 as FQNEAQ. Trimming took off 0 bases at V and 4 bases at J, with 12 bases between the two ends. The DNA for the CDR3 is TGTGCCAGCAGCTTAGCGGGGGGAGGCGTCTATGGCTACACCTTC. It is translated as CASSLAGGGVYGYTF. Looking up the rest from reference TRBV7-8 and TRBJ1-2 gives the full variable domain: GAGVSQSPRYKVAKRGQDVALRCDPISGHVSLFWYQQALGQGPEFLTYFQNEAQLDKSGLPSDRFFAERPEGSVSTLKIQRTQQEDSAVYLCASSLAGGGVYGYTFGSGTRLTVV.

Details on this clone: Other nucleotide sequences in the sample specify the same CDR3. Here the CDR3 reads CASSLQGDKNIQYF. CDR3 in DNA: TGCGCCAGCAGCTTACAGGGAGACAAAAACATTCAGTACTTC. V and J are TRBV5-1 and TRBJ2-4, with a tentative D call TRBD1 (6 bases). The CDR3 extends over 14 amino acids. V was trimmed by 2 bases and J by 3 bases, leaving 9 bases between them. Germline V gene sequence: CDR1 SGHRS, CDR2 YFSETQ.

This clone has only one observation. The rearrangement links TRBV30 to TRBJ2-1; 9 positions match TRBD2. The length of the CDR3 is 16 residues. J lost 0 bases, V lost 2 bases, and 5 bases had no gene match. The germline V gene has CDR1 GTSNPN and CDR2 SVGIG (reference sequence). Here the CDR3 reads CAWSSWREGSYNEQFF. In nucleotides, the CDR3 is TGTGCCTGGAGTTCCTGGCGGGAGGGCTCCTACAATGAGCAGTTCTTC.

This rearrangement joins TRBV5-1 to TRBJ2-7; 10 bases match TRBD1. The CDR3 runs to 17 residues. V was pared by 3 bases and J by 3 bases, with 12 bases of the junction left unmatched. Per the germline V gene, CDR1 is SGHRS and CDR2 is YFSETQ. The CDR3 sequence: CASSSGGGGQGYYEQYF. CDR3 nucleotide sequence: TGCGCCAGCAGCTCGGGCGGAGGGGGACAGGGGTACTACGAGCAGTACTTC.

The chain combines TRBV11-1 with TRBJ2-1; 7 bases map to TRBD1. Per germline, CDR1 SGHAT and CDR2 FQDESV (reference sequence). The CDR3 covers 13 residues. V lost 6 bases and J lost 4; bases outside the gene matches: 3. CDR3 in amino acids: CASRMDRYNEQFF. The CDR3 region has the DNA TGTGCCAGCAGGATGGACAGGTACAATGAGCAGTTCTTC.

J is TRBJ1-2 and V is TRBV27; maybe TRBD1 (5 bases). The CDR3 has 13 residues. The germline V and J ends were trimmed by 10 bases and 1 base, with 13 bases remaining between them. Germline CDR1 is MNHEY and CDR2 is SMNVEV (reference sequence). The CDR3 DNA follows: TGTGCCACCTATGGCAGGGATAACTATGGCTACACCTTC. Amino acid sequence: CATYGRDNYGYTF.

This chain links TRBV5-1 with TRBJ2-7; D is tentatively TRBD1 or TRBD2 (5 bases each). Germline V gives CDR1 SGHRS, CDR2 YFSETQ. The length of the CDR3 is 13 residues. V was cut by 6 bases and J by 5 bases, with 15 bases left in between. The CDR3 DNA sequence: TGCGCCAGCACTTCGACAGTGGGGGACGAGCAGTACTTC. Its protein is CASTSTVGDEQYF.

The chain recombines TRBV18 with TRBJ2-7; D not resolved. This CDR3 spans 13 amino acids. Trimming pared 0 bases from V and 4 bases from J, leaving 7 bases between. Germline CDR1 is KGHSH and CDR2 is LQKENI. CDR3 sequence (DNA): TGTGCCAGCTCACCACCCTCGGCTTACGAGCAGTACTTC. Encoded protein: CASSPPSAYEQYF.

V is TRBV2 and J is TRBJ2-7; 11 bases align to TRBD2. The CDR3 covers 13 residues. Germline V gene sequence: CDR1 SNHLY, CDR2 FYNNEI. Trimming removed 6 bases from V and 3 bases from J; junction bases left unmatched: 1. Here the CDR3 DNA reads TGTGCCAGCAGACTAGCGGGAGTCTACGAGCAGTACTTC. The encoded protein is CASRLAGVYEQYF.

V usage is TRBV18 and J usage is TRBJ2-3, with D maybe TRBD2 (6 bases). Trimming shortened V by 3 bases and J by 4 bases, and 17 bases separated the two germline ends. The CDR3 extends over 16 amino acids. Per germline, CDR1 KGHSH and CDR2 LQKENI. The CDR3 coding sequence is TGTGCCAGCTCACCTATGTTTCGCGGGACCGCAGATACGCAGTATTTT. Its protein product is CASSPMFRGTADTQYF.

This rearrangement joins TRBV20-1 to TRBJ1-5; D gene ambiguous. Germline V gene lookup returns CDR1 DFQATT and CDR2 SNEGSKA (reference sequence). Trimming shortened V by 6 bases and J by 4 bases, and 7 bases separated the two germline ends. The CDR3 is made up of 11 amino acids. This CDR3 is CSAGRNQPQHF. CDR3 sequence (DNA): TGCAGTGCAGGCAGAAATCAGCCCCAGCATTTT.

The rearrangement uses TRBV4-1 and TRBJ2-7, with 10 bases that match TRBD2. The trim removed 4 bases at V and 4 bases at J, leaving 7 bases unmatched. The CDR3 length is 15 residues. Germline lookup yields CDR1 MGHRA and CDR2 YSYEKL. The CDR3 coding sequence is TGCGCCAGCAGCCCCCTAGCGGGAGCTCGATACGAGCAGTACTTC. Amino acid sequence: CASSPLAGARYEQYF.

The chain carries TRBV5-1 and TRBJ2-7; 7 bases match TRBD1. The CDR3 is made up of 14 amino acids. V gave up 0 bases and J gave up 3 bases; unmatched junction bases: 3. Germline V gene data show CDR1 as SGHRS and CDR2 as YFSETQ. The DNA of the CDR3 is TGCGCCAGCAGCTTGGTGGCAGGGGGCTACGAGCAGTACTTC. Amino acid sequence: CASSLVAGGYEQYF.

Remarks on this clone: Other DNA sequences in this specimen translate into the identical CDR3. This sequence joins TRBV5-1 and TRBJ2-3; D uncertain. V dropped 5 bases and J dropped 2 bases, with 12 bases sitting between them. This CDR3 spans 14 amino acids. CDR1 is SGHRS, CDR2 YFSETQ, per germline. DNA for the CDR3: TGCGCCAGCAGTCGGGCAGGCGTCACAGATACGCAGTATTTT. As protein: CASSRAGVTDTQYF.

This clone was detected once. This chain joins TRBV28 and TRBJ1-1; 7 nucleotides match TRBD1. CDR1 MDHEN and CDR2 SYDVKM come from the germline V gene. The CDR3 extends over 14 amino acids. J lost 8 bases, V lost 8 bases, and 14 bases had no gene match. CDR3 region: CASVKEGGGVEAFF. CDR3 DNA: TGTGCCAGCGTGAAAGAAGGGGGCGGTGTCGAAGCTTTCTTT.